The clone carrying this T cell receptor beta chain was detected only a few times. Its target is unknown. TCRdb processed the 5' RACE reads anew with MiXCR; each CDR3 protein has one entry. The data contain 650,000 to 800,000 distinct CDR3 sequences, around 8.3% of them singletons. Germline loops: CDR1 MGHDK, CDR2 SYGVNS. This CDR3 is built from 13 residues. V was cut by 4 bases and J by 6 bases, with 10 bases left in between. This entry belongs to a study of identical twins. General study results and limits: With monozygotic twins, out-of-frame TCR alpha sharing exceeded what models estimated. Where out-of-frame alpha sequences were twin-shared, they showed excess low generation probability. Abundant beta clonotypes from cord blood bore fewer insertions; memory repertoires lacked this pattern.

The sample was also linked to a second study, of yellow fever vaccine responses in identical twins. As reported in that work: Reportedly, twins' vaccine T cell responses looked partly convergent and partly personalized.

The genes are TRBV25-1 and TRBJ2-4; D remains ambiguous. The clonotype originates from a woman aged 18-30 years in good health. Sequenced sample: PBMCs. CDR3 nucleotide sequence: TGTGCCAGCAGTGTAGGGATTGGAAACATTCAGTACTTC. Residues: CASSVGIGNIQYF.